The rows below give T cell receptor beta chains drawn from one sample of a study of long-term antiretroviral therapy in people with HIV. Assay: immunoSEQ multiplex PCR; the TCRdb copy retains only in-frame clones and omits some. The sample has roughly 14,000 clones, almost 90% seen once. Sequenced material: unsorted PBMCs, taken around 2.3 years before starting antiretroviral therapy. The source is a woman younger than 45 with HIV. The CDR3 runs from the conserved cysteine through the conserved F or W. The D gene is left open where the match is weak. Clone size appears in some rows only: once, few, many, or a class for an expanded clone.

J: TRBJ2-1
D: .
size: once
V: TRBV30
DNA: TGTGCCTGGACCCCGGGCAGTTCCTACAATGAGCAGTTCTTC
CDR3: CAWTPGSSYNEQFF

J: TRBJ1-4
D: .
size: .
V: TRBV7-9
DNA: TGTGCCAGCAGCTTATTCGGCAGGGTGGGTGAAAAACTGTTTTTT
CDR3: CASSLFGRVGEKLFF

J: TRBJ2-7
D: TRBD1
size: .
V: TRBV5-6
DNA: TGTGCCAGCAGCTTGGAGGACAGGGTCCCCTCCGAGCAGTACTTC
CDR3: CASSLEDRVPSEQYF

J: TRBJ1-5
D: .
size: once
V: TRBV9
DNA: TGTGCCAGCAGCGTAGATGGCAGGGCTAATCAGCCCCAGCATTTT
CDR3: CASSVDGRANQPQHF

J: TRBJ1-6
D: TRBD1
size: .
V: TRBV27
DNA: TGTGCCAGCAGTCCCGGGACAGGGCTACGATCACCCCTCCACTTT
CDR3: CASSPGTGLRSPLHF

J: TRBJ1-1
D: TRBD1
size: .
V: TRBV6-6
DNA: TGTGCCAGCAGTGCATCCCAGGGGGCCTTACGCACTGAAGCTTTCTTT
CDR3: CASSASQGALRTEAFF

J: TRBJ2-3
D: TRBD2
size: .
V: TRBV10-3
DNA: TGTGCCTCGGAGGGCGGGGGTAGCACAGATACGCAGTATTTT
CDR3: CASEGGGSTDTQYF

J: TRBJ1-2
D: .
size: .
V: TRBV5-6
DNA: TGTGCCAGCAGCATCCCACAGGGCTATGGCTACACCTTC
CDR3: CASSIPQGYGYTF

J: TRBJ1-6
D: .
size: .
V: TRBV6-6
DNA: TGTGCCAGCGGCTACCAGGAAAATAATTCACCCCTCCACTTT
CDR3: CASGYQENNSPLHF

J: TRBJ2-3
D: TRBD1
size: .
V: TRBV5-1
DNA: TGCGCCAGCAGCGCCGGGACAGGGGTCACAGATACGCAGTATTTT
CDR3: CASSAGTGVTDTQYF

J: TRBJ1-3
D: .
size: .
V: TRBV18
DNA: TGTGCCAGCTCCCCTTTTGAAGTTCGCCCAGCTGGAAACACCATATATTTT
CDR3: CASSPFEVRPAGNTIYF

J: TRBJ2-3
D: .
size: .
V: TRBV5-4
DNA: TGTGCCAGCAGCTTGGGGGCCAGAAATACAGATACGCAGTATTTT
CDR3: CASSLGARNTDTQYF

J: TRBJ1-2
D: TRBD1
size: .
V: TRBV10-2
DNA: TGCGCCAGCAGTGAACCCACGTACTACAGGGGATCAGAGGGCTACACCTTC
CDR3: CASSEPTYYRGSEGYTF

J: TRBJ2-3
D: TRBD2
size: .
V: TRBV19
DNA: TGTGCCAGTAGCCGCGGACTAGCAGATACGCAGTATTTT
CDR3: CASSRGLADTQYF

J: TRBJ1-1
D: .
size: once
V: TRBV9
DNA: TGTGCCAGCAGCGTAGACAGTGGCACTGAAGCTTTCTTT
CDR3: CASSVDSGTEAFF

J: TRBJ2-3
D: TRBD2
size: .
V: TRBV19
DNA: TGTGCCAGTCGAAAGCGGGGGGGGAGCACAGATACGCAGTATTTT
CDR3: CASRKRGGSTDTQYF

J: TRBJ1-3
D: .
size: .
V: TRBV2
DNA: TGTGCCAGCAGTGCGCACAGGGTACCCACTCGCTCTGGAAACACCATATATTTT
CDR3: CASSAHRVPTRSGNTIYF

J: TRBJ1-1
D: .
size: .
V: TRBV4-1
DNA: TGCGCCAGCAGCCCGAGGGGCGGGCAGCATAACACTGAAGCTTTCTTT
CDR3: CASSPRGGQHNTEAFF

J: TRBJ1-2
D: .
size: .
V: TRBV5-6
DNA: TGTGCCAGCAGCTTTAGTGGTGGTGGCTACACCTTC
CDR3: CASSFSGGGYTF

J: TRBJ1-2
D: .
size: .
V: TRBV19
DNA: TGTGCCAGTAGTATAGATCGTCGAGGAGTCTATGGCTACACCTTC
CDR3: CASSIDRRGVYGYTF

J: TRBJ1-1
D: .
size: .
V: TRBV7-9
DNA: TGTGCCAGCAGCTCCTCAACAGGCTTTGGGGACACTGAAGCTTTCTTT
CDR3: CASSSSTGFGDTEAFF

J: TRBJ2-1
D: .
size: once
V: TRBV7-9
DNA: TGTGCCAGCAGCTTTGAACATGAGCAGTTCTTC
CDR3: CASSFEHEQFF

J: TRBJ1-1
D: .
size: .
V: TRBV18
DNA: TGTGCCAGCTCACAGGGGATGAACACTGAAGCTTTCTTT
CDR3: CASSQGMNTEAFF

J: TRBJ2-7
D: TRBD1
size: .
V: TRBV5-1
DNA: TGCGCCAGCAGCTTGGCCGGTAGGGACAGTGCCTACGAGCAGTACTTC
CDR3: CASSLAGRDSAYEQYF

J: TRBJ1-3
D: .
size: .
V: TRBV6-1
DNA: TGTGCCAGCAGCGATGGTCGAATCTCTGGAAACACCATATATTTT
CDR3: CASSDGRISGNTIYF

J: TRBJ2-3
D: .
size: .
V: TRBV7-7
DNA: TGTGCCAGCAGCAAAGGGGCGGATCTTAGCACAGATACGCAGTATTTT
CDR3: CASSKGADLSTDTQYF

J: TRBJ2-7
D: .
size: few
V: TRBV21-1
DNA: TGTGCCAGCAGCAATCAGGGACTAGCGGGGGGGGGCTCCTACGAGCAGTACTTC
CDR3: CASSNQGLAGGGSYEQYF

J: TRBJ1-2
D: TRBD1
size: .
V: TRBV19
DNA: TGTGCCAGTATGACTTGGGACAGAAACTATGGCTACACCTTC
CDR3: CASMTWDRNYGYTF

J: TRBJ2-7
D: .
size: .
V: TRBV18
DNA: TGTGCCAGCTCACCAGACTCCTACGAGCAGTACTTC
CDR3: CASSPDSYEQYF

J: TRBJ1-5
D: .
size: .
V: TRBV25-1
DNA: TGTGCCAGCAGTCTGGGAAGCAATCAGCCCCAGCATTTT
CDR3: CASSLGSNQPQHF

J: TRBJ1-1
D: .
size: .
V: TRBV19
DNA: TGTGCCAGTAGTATAGGTTGGGGGACTGAAGCTTTCTTT
CDR3: CASSIGWGTEAFF

J: TRBJ2-5
D: TRBD2
size: .
V: TRBV2
DNA: TGTGCCAGCAGTGATTGGAGCGGGGGGGGTCAAGAGACCCAGTACTTC
CDR3: CASSDWSGGGQETQYF

J: TRBJ2-7
D: .
size: .
V: TRBV5-4
DNA: TGTGCCAGCAGCCTTGGCGGGGCAGAGGCCTACGAGCAGTACTTC
CDR3: CASSLGGAEAYEQYF

J: TRBJ1-2
D: TRBD1
size: .
V: TRBV5-1
DNA: TGCGCCAGCAGCTTGGCGACAGGGAACAACTATGGCTACACCTTC
CDR3: CASSLATGNNYGYTF

J: TRBJ1-3
D: .
size: once
V: TRBV18
DNA: TGTGCCAGCTCACTCCGGGACGGCCCGGGGGGAAACACCATATATTTT
CDR3: CASSLRDGPGGNTIYF

J: TRBJ2-7
D: .
size: .
V: TRBV6-6
DNA: TGTGCCAGCAGTCTACAGGTTGGGTACGAGCAGTACTTC
CDR3: CASSLQVGYEQYF

J: TRBJ2-3
D: TRBD2
size: .
V: TRBV5-4
DNA: TGTGCCAGCAGCTCTACAGCGGGAAGCACAGATACGCAGTATTTT
CDR3: CASSSTAGSTDTQYF